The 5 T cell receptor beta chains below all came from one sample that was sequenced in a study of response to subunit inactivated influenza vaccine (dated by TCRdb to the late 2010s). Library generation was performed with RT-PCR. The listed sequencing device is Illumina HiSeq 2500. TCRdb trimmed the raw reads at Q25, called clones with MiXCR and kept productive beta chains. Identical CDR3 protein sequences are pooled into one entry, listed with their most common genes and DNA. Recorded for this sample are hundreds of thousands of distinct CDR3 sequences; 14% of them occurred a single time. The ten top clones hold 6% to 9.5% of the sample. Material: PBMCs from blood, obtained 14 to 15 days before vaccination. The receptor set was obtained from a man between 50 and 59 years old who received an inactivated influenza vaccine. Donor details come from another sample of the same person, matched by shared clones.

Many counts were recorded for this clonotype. The CDR3 reads CASSQDWTPVTDTQYF. As DNA, the CDR3 is TGCGCCAGCAGCCAAGATTGGACACCCGTCACAGATACGCAGTATTTT. The chain uses TRBV4-3 and TRBJ2-3; D is possibly TRBD1 (5 bases). Per germline, CDR1 LGHNA and CDR2 YSLEER. V shed 0 bases and J shed 2 bases, with 12 bases lying between them. The CDR3 contains 16 residues.

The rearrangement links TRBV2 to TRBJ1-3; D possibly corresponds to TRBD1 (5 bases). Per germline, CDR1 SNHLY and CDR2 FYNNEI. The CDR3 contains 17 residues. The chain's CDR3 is CTFSLAPVGASGNTIYF. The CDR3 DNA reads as TGTACCTTCAGTTTAGCGCCAGTAGGGGCCTCTGGAAACACCATATATTTT.

The CDR3, as DNA: TGTGCCAGCAGTTTACTCGGGACTAGCGGGAGTTATGAGCAGTTCTTC. It is translated as CASSLLGTSGSYEQFF. V gene TRBV28 combines with J gene TRBJ2-1; TRBD2 matches at 14 bases. The CDR3 has 16 residues. The V segment lost 2 bases and the J segment 8 bases; nucleotides outside the gene matches: 5. From germline, CDR1 is MDHEN and CDR2 SYDVKM.

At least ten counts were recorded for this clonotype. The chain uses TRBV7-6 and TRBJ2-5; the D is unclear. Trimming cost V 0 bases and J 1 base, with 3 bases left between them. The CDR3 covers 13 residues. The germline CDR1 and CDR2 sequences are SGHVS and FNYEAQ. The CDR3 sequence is CASSLAAQETQYF. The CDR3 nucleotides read TGTGCCAGCAGCTTAGCCGCCCAAGAGACCCAGTACTTC.

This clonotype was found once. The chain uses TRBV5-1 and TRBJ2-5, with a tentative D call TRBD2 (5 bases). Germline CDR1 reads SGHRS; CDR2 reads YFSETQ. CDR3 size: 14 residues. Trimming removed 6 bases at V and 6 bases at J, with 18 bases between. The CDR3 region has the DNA TGCGCCAGCAACGGGCTGGACCCGGGGAAGACCCAGTACTTC. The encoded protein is CASNGLDPGKTQYF.